The T cell receptor beta chain described here comes from a study of blood T cells in healthy people across ages. Study details: Roughly one uniquely barcoded beta molecule per two T cells was captured.

CDR3 length: 15 residues. The ends were cut back, 3 bases at V and 7 bases at J, with 15 bases in the middle. Combining a sample-barcoded 5' primer with a J-beta primer mix, a second PCR ran for 7 to 11 cycles. TCRdb passed the 5' RACE reads through MiXCR, listing each CDR3 protein once. The sample shows over 750,000 distinct CDR3 sequences, roughly 25% of them seen only once. Findings of the study overall: It was held that the diversity estimates obtained from one million T cells were underestimates. Age showed a roughly linear inverse relationship with TCR beta diversity per million T cells.

Concerning this clonotype itself: Its antigen is unidentified.

A further study also used this sample, focusing on T cells of mothers and their children. Turning to that study: Donors were three healthy Caucasian mothers and their six children.

The TCR sequence derives from a boy aged 5 to 17 in good health. The V gene is TRBV12-3 or TRBV12-4, the J gene TRBJ1-4, with unresolved D. Sequenced input: blood. CDR3 DNA: TGTGCCAGCAGTTTCTATAAGGGTGTTAGTGAAAAACTGTTTTTT. The encoded protein is CASSFYKGVSEKLFF.